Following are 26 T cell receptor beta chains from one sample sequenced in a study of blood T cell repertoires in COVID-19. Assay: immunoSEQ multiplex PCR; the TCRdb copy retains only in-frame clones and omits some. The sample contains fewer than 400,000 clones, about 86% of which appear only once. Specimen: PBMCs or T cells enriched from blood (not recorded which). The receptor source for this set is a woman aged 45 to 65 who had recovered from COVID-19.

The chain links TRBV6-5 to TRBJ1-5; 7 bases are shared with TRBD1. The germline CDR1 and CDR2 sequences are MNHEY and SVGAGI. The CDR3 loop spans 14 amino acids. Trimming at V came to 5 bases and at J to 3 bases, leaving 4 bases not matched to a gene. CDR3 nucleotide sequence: TGTGCCAGCAGTACCGGGACAGCCAATCAGCCCCAGCATTTT. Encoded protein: CASSTGTANQPQHF.

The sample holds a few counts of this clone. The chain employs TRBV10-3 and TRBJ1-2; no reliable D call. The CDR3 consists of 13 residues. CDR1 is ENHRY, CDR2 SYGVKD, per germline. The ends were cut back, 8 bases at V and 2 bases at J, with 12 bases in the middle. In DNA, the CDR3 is TGTGCCATCGGGCGGGCGGGGAACTATGGCTACACCTTC. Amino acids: CAIGRAGNYGYTF.

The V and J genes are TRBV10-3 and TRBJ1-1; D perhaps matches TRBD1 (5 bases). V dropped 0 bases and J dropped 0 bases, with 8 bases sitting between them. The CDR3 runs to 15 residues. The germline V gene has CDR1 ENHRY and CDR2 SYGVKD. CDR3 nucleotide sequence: TGTGCCATCAGTGAGTCGGGGCAGATGAACACTGAAGCTTTCTTT. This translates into CAISESGQMNTEAFF.

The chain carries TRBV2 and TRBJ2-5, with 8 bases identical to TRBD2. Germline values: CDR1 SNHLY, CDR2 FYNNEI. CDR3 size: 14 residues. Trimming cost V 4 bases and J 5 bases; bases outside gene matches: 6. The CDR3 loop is CASSAGTSDETQYF. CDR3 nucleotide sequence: TGTGCCAGCAGTGCCGGGACTAGTGATGAGACCCAGTACTTC.

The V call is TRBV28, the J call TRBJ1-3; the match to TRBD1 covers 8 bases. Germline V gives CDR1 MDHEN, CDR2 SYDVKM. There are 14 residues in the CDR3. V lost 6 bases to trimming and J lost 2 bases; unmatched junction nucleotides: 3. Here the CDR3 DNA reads TGTGCCAGCAGCCGGACAGGGACTGGAAACACCATATATTTT. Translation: CASSRTGTGNTIYF.

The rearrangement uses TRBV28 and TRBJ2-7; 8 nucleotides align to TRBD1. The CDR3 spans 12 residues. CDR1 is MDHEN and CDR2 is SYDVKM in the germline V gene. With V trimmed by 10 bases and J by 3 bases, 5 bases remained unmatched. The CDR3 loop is CATKGQDYEQYF. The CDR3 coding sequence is TGTGCCACCAAGGGACAGGACTACGAGCAGTACTTC.

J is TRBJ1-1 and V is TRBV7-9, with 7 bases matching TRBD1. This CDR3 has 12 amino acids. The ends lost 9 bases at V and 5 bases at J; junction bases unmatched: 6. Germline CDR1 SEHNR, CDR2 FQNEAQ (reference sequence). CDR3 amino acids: CASRTGGTEAFF. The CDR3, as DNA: TGTGCCAGTCGGACAGGAGGGACTGAAGCTTTCTTT.

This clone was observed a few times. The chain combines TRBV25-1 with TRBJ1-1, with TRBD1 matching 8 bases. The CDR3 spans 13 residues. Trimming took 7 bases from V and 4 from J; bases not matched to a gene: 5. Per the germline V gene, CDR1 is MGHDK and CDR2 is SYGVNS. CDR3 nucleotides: TGTGCCAGCACCGGGACAGGCGGCACTGAAGCTTTCTTT. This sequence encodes CASTGTGGTEAFF.

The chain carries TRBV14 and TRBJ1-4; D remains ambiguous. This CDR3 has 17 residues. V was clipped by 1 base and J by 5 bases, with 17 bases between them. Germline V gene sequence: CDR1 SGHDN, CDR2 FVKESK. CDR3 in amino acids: CASSQGRDNRRNEKLFF. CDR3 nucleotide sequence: TGTGCCAGCAGCCAAGGGCGGGATAACAGACGGAATGAAAAACTGTTTTTT.

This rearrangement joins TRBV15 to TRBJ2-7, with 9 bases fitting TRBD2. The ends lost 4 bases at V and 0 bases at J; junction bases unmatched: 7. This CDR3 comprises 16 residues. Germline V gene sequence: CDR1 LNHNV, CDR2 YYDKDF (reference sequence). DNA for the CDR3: TGTGCCACCAGCATTAGCGGGGGCCTCCACTCCTACGAGCAGTACTTC. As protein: CATSISGGLHSYEQYF.

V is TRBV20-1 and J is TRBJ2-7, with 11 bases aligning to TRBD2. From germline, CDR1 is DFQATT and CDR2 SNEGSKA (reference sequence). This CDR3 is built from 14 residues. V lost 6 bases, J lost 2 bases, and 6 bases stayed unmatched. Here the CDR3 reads CSASTSGGAYEQYF. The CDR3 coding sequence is TGCAGTGCCAGTACTAGCGGGGGAGCCTACGAGCAGTACTTC.

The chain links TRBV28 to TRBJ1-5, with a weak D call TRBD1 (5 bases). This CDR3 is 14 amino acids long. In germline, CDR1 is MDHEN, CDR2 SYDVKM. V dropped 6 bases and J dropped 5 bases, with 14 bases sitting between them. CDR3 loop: CASSPNTGYQPQHF. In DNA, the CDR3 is TGTGCCAGCAGCCCTAATACAGGATATCAGCCCCAGCATTTT. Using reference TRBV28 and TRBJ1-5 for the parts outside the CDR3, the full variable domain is DVKVTQSSRYLVKRTGEKVFLECVQDMDHENMFWYRQDPGLGLRLIYFSYDVKMKEKGDIPEGYSVSREKKERFSLILESASTNQTSMYLCASSPNTGYQPQHFGDGTRLSIL.

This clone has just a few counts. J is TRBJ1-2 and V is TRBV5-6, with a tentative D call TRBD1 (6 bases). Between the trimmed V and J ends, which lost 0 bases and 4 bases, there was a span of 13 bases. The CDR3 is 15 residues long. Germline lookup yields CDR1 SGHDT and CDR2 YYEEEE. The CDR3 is CASSLDPGQSYGYTF. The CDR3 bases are TGTGCCAGCAGCTTGGATCCTGGACAGAGCTATGGCTACACCTTC.

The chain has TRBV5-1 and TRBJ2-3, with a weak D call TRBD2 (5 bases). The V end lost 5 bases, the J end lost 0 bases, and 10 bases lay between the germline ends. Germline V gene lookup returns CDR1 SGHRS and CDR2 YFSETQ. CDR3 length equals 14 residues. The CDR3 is CASRAGLSTDTQYF. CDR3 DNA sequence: TGCGCCAGCAGGGCGGGCCTTAGCACAGATACGCAGTATTTT. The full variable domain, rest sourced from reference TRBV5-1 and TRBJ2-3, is KAGVTQTPRYLIKTRGQQVTLSCSPISGHRSVSWYQQTPGQGLQFLFEYFSETQRNKGNFPGRFSGRQFSNSRSEMNVSTLELGDSALYLCASRAGLSTDTQYFGPGTRLTVL.

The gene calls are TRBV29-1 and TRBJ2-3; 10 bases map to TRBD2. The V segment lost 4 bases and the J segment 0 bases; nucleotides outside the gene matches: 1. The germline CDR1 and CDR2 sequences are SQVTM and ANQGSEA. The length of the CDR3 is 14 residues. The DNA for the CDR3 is TGCAGCGTTGGAGCGGGGGGGAGCACAGATACGCAGTATTTT. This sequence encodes CSVGAGGSTDTQYF.

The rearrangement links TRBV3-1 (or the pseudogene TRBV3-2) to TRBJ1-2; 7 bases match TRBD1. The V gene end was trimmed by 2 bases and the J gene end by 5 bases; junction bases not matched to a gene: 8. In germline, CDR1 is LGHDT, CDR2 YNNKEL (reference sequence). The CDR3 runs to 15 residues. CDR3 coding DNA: TGTGCCAGCAGCCAACCGGGACAGCGAATTTATGGCTACACCTTC. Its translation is CASSQPGQRIYGYTF.

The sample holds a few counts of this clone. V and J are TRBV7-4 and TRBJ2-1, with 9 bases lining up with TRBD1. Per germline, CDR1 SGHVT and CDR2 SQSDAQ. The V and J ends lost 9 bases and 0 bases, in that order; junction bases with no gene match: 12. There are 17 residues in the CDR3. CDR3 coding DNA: TGTGCCAGTAGTGGGACAGGGTATTCTGGCTCCTACAATGAGCAGTTCTTC. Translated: CASSGTGYSGSYNEQFF.

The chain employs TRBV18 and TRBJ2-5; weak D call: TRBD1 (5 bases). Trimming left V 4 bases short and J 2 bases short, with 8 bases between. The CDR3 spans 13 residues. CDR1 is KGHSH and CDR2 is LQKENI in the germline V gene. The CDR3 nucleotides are TGTGCCAGCTCACGGGCAGGGCAAGAGACCCAGTACTTC. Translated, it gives CASSRAGQETQYF.

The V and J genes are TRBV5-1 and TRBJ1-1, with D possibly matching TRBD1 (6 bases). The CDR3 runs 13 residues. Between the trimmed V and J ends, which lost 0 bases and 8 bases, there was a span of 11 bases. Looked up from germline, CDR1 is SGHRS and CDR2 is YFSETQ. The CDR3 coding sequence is TGCGCCAGCAGCTTGGCCGTGGACAGCGAAGCTTTCTTT. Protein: CASSLAVDSEAFF.

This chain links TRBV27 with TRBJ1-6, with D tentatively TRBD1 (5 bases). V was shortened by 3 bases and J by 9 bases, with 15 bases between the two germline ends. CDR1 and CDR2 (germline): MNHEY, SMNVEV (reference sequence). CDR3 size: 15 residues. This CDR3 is CASSFQRRGSSPLHF. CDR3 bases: TGTGCCAGCAGTTTTCAACGAAGGGGAAGTTCACCCCTCCACTTT.

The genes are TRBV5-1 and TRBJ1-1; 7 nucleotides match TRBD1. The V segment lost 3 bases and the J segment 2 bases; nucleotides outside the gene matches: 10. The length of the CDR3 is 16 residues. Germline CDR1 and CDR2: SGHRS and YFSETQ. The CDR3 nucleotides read TGCGCCAGCAGCTCAACCCCGGGACAGTTAAACACTGAAGCTTTCTTT. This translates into CASSSTPGQLNTEAFF.

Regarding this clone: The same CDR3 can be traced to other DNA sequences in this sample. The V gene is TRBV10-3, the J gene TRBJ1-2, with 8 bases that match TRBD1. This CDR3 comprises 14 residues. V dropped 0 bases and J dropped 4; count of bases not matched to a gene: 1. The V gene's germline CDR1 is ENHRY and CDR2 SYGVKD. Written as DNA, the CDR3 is TGTGCCATCAGTGAGTCCGGGACAGGCTATGGCTACACCTTC. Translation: CAISESGTGYGYTF.

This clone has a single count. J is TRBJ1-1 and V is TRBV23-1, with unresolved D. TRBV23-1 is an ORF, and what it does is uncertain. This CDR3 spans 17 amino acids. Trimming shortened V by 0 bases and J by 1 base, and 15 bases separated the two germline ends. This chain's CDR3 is CASSQSVRPTGNTEAFF. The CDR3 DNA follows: TGCGCCAGCAGTCAATCGGTCAGGCCAACCGGGAACACTGAAGCTTTCTTT.

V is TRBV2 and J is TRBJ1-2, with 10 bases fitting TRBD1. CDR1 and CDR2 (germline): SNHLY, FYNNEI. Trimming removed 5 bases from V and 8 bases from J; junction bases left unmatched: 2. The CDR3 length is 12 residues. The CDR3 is CASSLTGGGYTF. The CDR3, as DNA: TGTGCCAGCAGTTTGACAGGGGGCGGCTACACCTTC.

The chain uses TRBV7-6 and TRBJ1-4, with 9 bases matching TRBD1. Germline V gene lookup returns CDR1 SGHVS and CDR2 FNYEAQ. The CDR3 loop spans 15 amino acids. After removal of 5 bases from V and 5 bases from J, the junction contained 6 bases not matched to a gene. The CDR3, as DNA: TGTGCCAGCAGCAGAAGTACAGGGGGCAATGAAAAACTGTTTTTT. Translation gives CASSRSTGGNEKLFF.

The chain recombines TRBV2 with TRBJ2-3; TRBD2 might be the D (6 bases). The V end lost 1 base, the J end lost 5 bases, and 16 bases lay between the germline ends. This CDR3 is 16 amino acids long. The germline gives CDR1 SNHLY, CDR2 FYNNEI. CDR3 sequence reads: CASSEGRGEEGDTQYF. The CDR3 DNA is TGTGCCAGCAGTGAAGGGAGAGGGGAGGAGGGAGATACGCAGTATTTT.